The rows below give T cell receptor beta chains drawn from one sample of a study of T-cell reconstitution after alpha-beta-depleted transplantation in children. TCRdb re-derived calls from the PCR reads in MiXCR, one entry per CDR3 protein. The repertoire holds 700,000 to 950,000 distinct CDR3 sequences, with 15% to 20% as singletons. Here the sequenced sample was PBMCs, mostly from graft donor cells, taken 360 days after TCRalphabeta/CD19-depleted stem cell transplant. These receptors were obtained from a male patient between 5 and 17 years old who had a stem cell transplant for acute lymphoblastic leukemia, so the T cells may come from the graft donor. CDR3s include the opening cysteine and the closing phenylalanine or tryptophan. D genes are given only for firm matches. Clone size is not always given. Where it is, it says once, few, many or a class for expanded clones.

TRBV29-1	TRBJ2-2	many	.	CSVHGPLNTGELFF	TGCAGCGTTCACGGGCCCTTAAACACCGGGGAGCTGTTTTTT
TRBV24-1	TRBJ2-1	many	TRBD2	CATSPRGLPPNEQFF	TGTGCCACCAGTCCAAGGGGACTACCACCCAATGAGCAGTTCTTC
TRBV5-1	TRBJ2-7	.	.	CASSFALTYEQYF	TGCGCCAGCAGCTTTGCGCTCACCTACGAGCAGTACTTC
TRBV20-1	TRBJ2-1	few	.	CSAREGWESSSEQFF	TGCAGTGCCAGAGAGGGGTGGGAGTCGAGCAGTGAGCAGTTCTTC
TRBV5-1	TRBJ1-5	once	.	CASSLDYGSNQPQHF	TGCGCCAGCAGCTTGGACTACGGGAGCAATCAGCCCCAGCATTTT
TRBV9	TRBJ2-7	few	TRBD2	CASSVGLAGGGEQYF	TGTGCCAGCAGCGTAGGGTTAGCGGGAGGGGGCGAGCAGTACTTC
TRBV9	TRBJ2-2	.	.	CASSVTWETGELFF	TGTGCCAGCAGCGTCACTTGGGAAACCGGGGAGCTGTTTTTT
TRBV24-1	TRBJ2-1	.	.	CATSDFKEDNEQFF	TGTGCCACCAGTGATTTTAAGGAGGACAATGAGCAGTTCTTC
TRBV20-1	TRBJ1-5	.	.	CSAYEVDGNQPQHF	TGCAGTGCTTACGAGGTGGACGGCAATCAGCCCCAGCATTTT
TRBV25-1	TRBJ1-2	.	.	CASSDVAKANYGYTF	TGTGCCAGCAGTGATGTTGCAAAGGCTAACTATGGCTACACCTTC
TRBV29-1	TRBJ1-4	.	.	CSVEFEGQLEKLFF	TGCAGCGTTGAATTTGAGGGACAACTTGAAAAACTGTTTTTT
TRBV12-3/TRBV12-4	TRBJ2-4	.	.	CASSPGRTFGKNIQYF	TGTGCCAGCAGTCCTGGACGGACCTTTGGCAAAAACATTCAGTACTTC
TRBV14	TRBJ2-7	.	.	CASSRPGLFYEQYF	TGTGCCAGCAGCCGTCCCGGGTTGTTCTACGAGCAGTACTTC
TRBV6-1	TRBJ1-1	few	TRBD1	CASGRQGDTEAFF	TGTGCCAGCGGAAGACAGGGGGACACTGAAGCTTTCTTT
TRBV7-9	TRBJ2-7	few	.	CASSLDLRSYEQYF	TGTGCCAGCAGCTTAGACCTGAGATCTTACGAGCAGTACTTC
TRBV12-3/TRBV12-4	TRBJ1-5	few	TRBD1	CASRPGQIQPQHF	TGTGCCAGCAGGCCGGGACAGATTCAGCCCCAGCATTTT
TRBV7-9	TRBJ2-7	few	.	CASSLTSGSRNIDEQYF	TGTGCCAGCAGCTTAACATCCGGGAGCAGGAATATCGACGAGCAGTACTTC
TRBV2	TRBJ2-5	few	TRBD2	CASSGLAGERQETQYF	TGTGCCAGCAGTGGACTAGCGGGAGAACGCCAAGAGACCCAGTACTTC
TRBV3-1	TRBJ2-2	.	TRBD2	CASRSLTSGYTGELFF	TGTGCCAGCAGATCGCTGACTAGCGGTTACACCGGGGAGCTGTTTTTT
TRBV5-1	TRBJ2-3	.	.	CASSEILTDTQYF	TGCGCCAGCAGCGAGATCCTCACAGATACGCAGTATTTT
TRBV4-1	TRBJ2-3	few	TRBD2	CASSQTGLAGEGTQYF	TGCGCCAGCAGCCAAACGGGACTAGCGGGAGAGGGTACGCAGTATTTT
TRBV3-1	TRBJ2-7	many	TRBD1	CASSQPGTEGFYEQYF	TGTGCCAGCAGCCAACCCGGGACAGAAGGGTTCTACGAGCAGTACTTC
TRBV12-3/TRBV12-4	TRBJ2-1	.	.	CASTRTGGHNEQFF	TGTGCCAGCACCCGCACCGGGGGCCACAATGAGCAGTTCTTC
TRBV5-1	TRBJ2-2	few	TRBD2	CASSKTSGRAAGELFF	TGCGCCAGCAGCAAGACTAGCGGGAGGGCCGCCGGGGAGCTGTTTTTT
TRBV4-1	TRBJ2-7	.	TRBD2	CASSQTAGRNEQYF	TGCGCCAGCAGCCAAACAGCGGGAAGGAACGAGCAGTACTTC
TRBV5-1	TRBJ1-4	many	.	CASSLGATNEKLFF	TGCGCCAGCAGCTTGGGAGCAACTAATGAAAAACTGTTTTTT
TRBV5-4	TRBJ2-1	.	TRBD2	CASSAPSGSRNEQFF	TGTGCCAGCAGCGCACCCAGCGGGAGTAGGAATGAGCAGTTCTTC
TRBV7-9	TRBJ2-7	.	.	CASSFGGDRRNYEQYF	TGTGCCAGCAGCTTTGGGGGGGACAGGAGGAATTACGAGCAGTACTTC
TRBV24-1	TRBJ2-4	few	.	CATSGGTDLAKNIQYF	TGTGCCACCAGTGGAGGAACAGATCTAGCCAAAAACATTCAGTACTTC
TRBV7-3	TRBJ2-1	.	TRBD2	CASSPSPGRAYNEQFF	TGTGCCAGCAGCCCCTCGCCGGGGAGGGCCTACAATGAGCAGTTCTTC
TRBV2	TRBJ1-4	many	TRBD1	CASGEGAREKLFF	TGTGCAAGCGGCGAGGGGGCAAGGGAAAAACTGTTTTTT
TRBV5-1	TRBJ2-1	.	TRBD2	CASSRGLAGVREQFF	TGCGCCAGCAGCCGGGGACTAGCGGGAGTGCGTGAGCAGTTCTTC
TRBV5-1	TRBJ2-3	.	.	CASSLLRLGEEGTDTQYF	TGCGCCAGCAGCCTCCTCCGGCTGGGAGAGGAGGGCACAGATACGCAGTATTTT